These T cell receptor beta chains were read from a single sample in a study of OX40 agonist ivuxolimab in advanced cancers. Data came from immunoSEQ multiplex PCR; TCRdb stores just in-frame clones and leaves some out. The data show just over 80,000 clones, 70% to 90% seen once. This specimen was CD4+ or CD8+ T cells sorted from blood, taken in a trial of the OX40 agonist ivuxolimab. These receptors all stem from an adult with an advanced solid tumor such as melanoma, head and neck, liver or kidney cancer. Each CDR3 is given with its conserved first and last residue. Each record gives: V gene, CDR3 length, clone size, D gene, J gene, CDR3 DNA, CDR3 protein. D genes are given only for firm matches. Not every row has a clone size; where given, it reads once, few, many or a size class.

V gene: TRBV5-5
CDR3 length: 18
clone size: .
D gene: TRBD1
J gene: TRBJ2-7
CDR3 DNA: TGTGCCAGCAGCTTTGGACAGGGGGAACCCTGGTCGTCCTACGAGCAGTACTTC
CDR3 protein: CASSFGQGEPWSSYEQYF

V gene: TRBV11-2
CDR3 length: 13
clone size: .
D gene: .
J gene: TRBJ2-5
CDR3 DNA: TGTGCCAGCAGCCCCGGACAGTGGGAGACCCAGTACTTC
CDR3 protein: CASSPGQWETQYF

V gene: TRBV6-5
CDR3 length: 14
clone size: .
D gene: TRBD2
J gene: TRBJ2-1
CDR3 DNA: TGTGCCAGCAGTTACTCACGGGGGGACAATGAGCAGTTCTTC
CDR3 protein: CASSYSRGDNEQFF

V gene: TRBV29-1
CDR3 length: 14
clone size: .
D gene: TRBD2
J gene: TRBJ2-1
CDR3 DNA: TGCAGCGTTATCACTAGCGGTTCCTACAATGAGCAGTTCTTC
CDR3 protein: CSVITSGSYNEQFF

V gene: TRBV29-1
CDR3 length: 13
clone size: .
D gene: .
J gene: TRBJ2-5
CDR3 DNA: TGCAGCGTTGGGACGGACAGCCAAGAGACCCAGTACTTC
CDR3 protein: CSVGTDSQETQYF

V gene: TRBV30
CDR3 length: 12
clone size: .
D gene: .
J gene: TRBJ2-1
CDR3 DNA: TGTGCCTGGAGTGGGTTACAACTTGAGCAGTTCTTC
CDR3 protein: CAWSGLQLEQFF

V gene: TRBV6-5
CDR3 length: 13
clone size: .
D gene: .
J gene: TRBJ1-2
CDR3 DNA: TGTGCCAGCAGTGAAACAGGGAGCTATGGCTACACCTTC
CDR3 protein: CASSETGSYGYTF

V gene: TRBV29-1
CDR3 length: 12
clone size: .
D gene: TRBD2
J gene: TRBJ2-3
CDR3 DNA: TGCAGCGTTAACGGGGGGGCAGATACGCAGTATTTT
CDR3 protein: CSVNGGADTQYF

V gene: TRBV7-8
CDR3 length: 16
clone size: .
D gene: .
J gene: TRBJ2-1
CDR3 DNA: TGTGCCAGCAGCCCTAGGACCGGGATTACCGGGAGTGAGCAGTTCTTC
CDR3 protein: CASSPRTGITGSEQFF

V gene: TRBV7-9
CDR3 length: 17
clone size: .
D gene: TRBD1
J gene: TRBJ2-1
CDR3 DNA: TGTGCCAGCAGCTTGGAGTACAGGGGGCAAGTCGGCAATGAGCAGTTCTTC
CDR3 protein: CASSLEYRGQVGNEQFF

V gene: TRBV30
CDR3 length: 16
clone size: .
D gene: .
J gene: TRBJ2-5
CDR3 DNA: TGTGCCTCCGGTGGGGGAGGGGACACACTGGAAGAGACCCAGTACTTC
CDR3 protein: CASGGGGDTLEETQYF

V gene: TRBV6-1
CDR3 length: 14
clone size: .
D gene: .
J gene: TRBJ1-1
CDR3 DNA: TGTGCCAGCAGTGAACAGGGGAGTCAAACTGAAGCTTTCTTT
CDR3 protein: CASSEQGSQTEAFF

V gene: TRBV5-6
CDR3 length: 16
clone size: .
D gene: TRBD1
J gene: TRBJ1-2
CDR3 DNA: TGTGCCAGCAGCTCAACCGGGACAGGGGGCGACTATGGCTACACCTTC
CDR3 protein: CASSSTGTGGDYGYTF

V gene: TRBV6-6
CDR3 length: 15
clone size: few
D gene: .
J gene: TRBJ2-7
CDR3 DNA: TGTGCCAGCAGTTACGATAGGCTGACCTCCTACGAGCAGTACTTC
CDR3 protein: CASSYDRLTSYEQYF

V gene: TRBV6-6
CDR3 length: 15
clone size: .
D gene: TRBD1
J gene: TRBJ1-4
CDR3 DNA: TGTGCCAGCAGTCGGCGGGACAGGGGGAGCGAAAAACTGTTTTTT
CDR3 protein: CASSRRDRGSEKLFF

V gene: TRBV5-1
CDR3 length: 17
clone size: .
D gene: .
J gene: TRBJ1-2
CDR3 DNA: TGCGCCAGCAGCTTGGTACTAGGAGCTCTCACTAACTATGGCTACACCTTC
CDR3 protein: CASSLVLGALTNYGYTF

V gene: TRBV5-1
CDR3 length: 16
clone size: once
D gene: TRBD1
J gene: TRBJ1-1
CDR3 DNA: TGCGCCAGCAGCCTAGAAGGGGGGACAGATTGGACTGAAGCTTTCTTT
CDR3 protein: CASSLEGGTDWTEAFF

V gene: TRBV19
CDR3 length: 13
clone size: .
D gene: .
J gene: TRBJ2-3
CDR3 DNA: TGTGCCAGTAGGGGTATAGGAGGGGATACGCAGTATTTT
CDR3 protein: CASRGIGGDTQYF

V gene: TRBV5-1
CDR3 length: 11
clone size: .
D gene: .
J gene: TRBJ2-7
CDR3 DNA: TGTGCCAGCAGCTTGGCTGACGAGCAGTACTTC
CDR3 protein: CASSLADEQYF

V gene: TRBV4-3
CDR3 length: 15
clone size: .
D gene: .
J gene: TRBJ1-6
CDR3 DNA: TGCGCCAGCAGCCAAGATCGGATTTTTGGTTCACCCCTCCACTTT
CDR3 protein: CASSQDRIFGSPLHF